These 15 T cell receptor beta chains originate from one sample sequenced in a study of shared clonotypes between healthy human individuals. The protocol was immunoSEQ multiplex PCR, while the TCRdb copy is restricted to in-frame clones and leaves out a portion. The sample holds about 2.4 million clones; about 92% are singletons and the top ten take 0.11% to 0.15%. Sequences were obtained from naive CD4+ T cells sorted from blood. The subset is: CD45RA+ positively selected. These receptors originate from a man aged 18 to 30 in good health.

This clone was detected only once. V is TRBV9 and J is TRBJ1-1; 8 bases are shared with TRBD1. The CDR3 totals 13 residues. V dropped 0 bases and J dropped 10; count of bases not matched to a gene: 5. CDR1 and CDR2 (germline): SGDLS, YYNGEE. The CDR3 nucleotides are TGTGCCAGCAGCGTAGACGGACAGGGAGGAGCTTTCTTT. It translates to CASSVDGQGGAFF.

The chain's CDR3 is CAWSGRRANTIYF. The CDR3 DNA follows: TGTGCCTGGAGTGGCCGGAGGGCAAACACCATATATTTT. This chain joins TRBV30 and TRBJ1-3; D is unresolved. This CDR3 comprises 13 residues. V was pared by 1 base and J by 6 bases, with 10 bases between. Germline CDR1 reads GTSNPN; CDR2 reads SVGIG (reference sequence).

Details on this clone: Additional DNA sequences in this sample encode the identical CDR3. This rearrangement joins TRBV19 to TRBJ2-5; D unresolved. The CDR3 covers 13 residues. Per germline, CDR1 LNHDA and CDR2 SQIVND (reference sequence). Trimming cost V 3 bases and J 1 base, with 6 bases left between them. CDR3 sequence reads: CASSISSQETQYF. CDR3 DNA: TGTGCCAGTAGTATTAGCAGCCAAGAGACCCAGTACTTC.

The chain carries TRBV7-2 and TRBJ2-5; TRBD1 might be the D (5 bases). Germline values: CDR1 SGHTA, CDR2 FQGNSA. The CDR3 contains 14 residues. The V gene lost 5 bases and the J gene lost 5 bases, with 15 bases spanning the gap. Here the CDR3 DNA reads TGTGCCAGCAGCCCTGGACAAGCCGGGGAGACCCAGTACTTC. Protein product: CASSPGQAGETQYF.

This rearrangement joins TRBV5-1 to TRBJ2-7, with TRBD2 matching over 10 bases. V gave up 5 bases and J gave up 0 bases; unmatched junction bases: 5. Germline V gives CDR1 SGHRS, CDR2 YFSETQ. The CDR3 contains 15 residues. Here the CDR3 reads CASRDGTSASYEQYF. In DNA, the CDR3 is TGCGCCAGCAGGGACGGGACTAGCGCCTCCTACGAGCAGTACTTC. The full variable domain, with the rest looked up from reference TRBV5-1 and TRBJ2-7, is KAGVTQTPRYLIKTRGQQVTLSCSPISGHRSVSWYQQTPGQGLQFLFEYFSETQRNKGNFPGRFSGRQFSNSRSEMNVSTLELGDSALYLCASRDGTSASYEQYFGPGTRLTVT.

This chain links TRBV7-9 with TRBJ1-1, with no clear D. This CDR3 region has 14 residues. Germline loops: CDR1 SEHNR, CDR2 FQNEAQ (reference sequence). V gave up 5 bases and J gave up 5 bases, with 15 bases separating them. This chain's CDR3 is CASSLYISGTEAFF. The DNA of the CDR3 is TGTGCCAGCAGCCTTTATATATCGGGAACTGAAGCTTTCTTT.

The genes are TRBV5-6 and TRBJ1-2; 8 bases are a match to TRBD1. This CDR3 has 13 residues. Trimming cost V 3 bases and J 4 bases; bases outside gene matches: 2. Germline V gene lookup returns CDR1 SGHDT and CDR2 YYEEEE. The CDR3 loop is CASSWTGIYGYTF. CDR3 bases: TGTGCCAGCAGCTGGACAGGGATCTATGGCTACACCTTC.

The chain is built from TRBV7-3 and TRBJ2-2, with 9 bases aligning to TRBD2. Germline V CDR1 and CDR2: SGHTA, FQGTGA. The CDR3 extends over 15 amino acids. V lost 3 bases and J lost 5; bases outside the gene matches: 4. The CDR3 nucleotides read TGTGCCAGCAGCTTCGGACTAGCGAGAACCGGGGAGCTGTTTTTT. It translates to CASSFGLARTGELFF.

The rearrangement uses TRBV7-9 and TRBJ1-1; D call uncertain. V lost 1 base to trimming and J lost 0 bases, with 15 bases between them. CDR3 size: 17 residues. Germline V gene lookup returns CDR1 SEHNR and CDR2 FQNEAQ (reference sequence). The CDR3 region has the DNA TGTGCCAGCAGCTTAGTTCGGGCTCCTAGCATGAACACTGAAGCTTTCTTT. This translates into CASSLVRAPSMNTEAFF.

This rearrangement joins TRBV19 to TRBJ2-5; D is perhaps TRBD2 (5 bases). Trimming took 5 bases from V and 4 from J, leaving 17 bases between them. The germline V gene has CDR1 LNHDA and CDR2 SQIVND (reference sequence). The CDR3 has 15 residues. DNA of the CDR3: TGTGCCAGTAGTCCCCGGGGTCCCTTGGGAGAGACCCAGTACTTC. This gives the protein CASSPRGPLGETQYF.

This chain connects TRBV5-5 to TRBJ2-1; 9 positions match TRBD1. Unmatched junction bases numbered 10, after V lost 3 bases and J lost 3 bases. Germline V gene data show CDR1 as SGHKS and CDR2 as YYEKEE (reference sequence). The CDR3 runs to 17 residues. CDR3 protein: CASSSAGGQGNYNEQFF. The CDR3 region has the DNA TGTGCCAGCAGCTCGGCCGGGGGACAGGGTAACTACAATGAGCAGTTCTTC.

V usage is TRBV9 and J usage is TRBJ1-6, with 8 bases identical to TRBD1. CDR1 is SGDLS and CDR2 is YYNGEE in the germline V gene. The junction had 6 bases not matched to a gene; V was cut back by 2 bases and J by 11 bases. CDR3 size: 14 residues. Here the CDR3 reads CASSVQGQGTPLHF. The CDR3 nucleotides read TGTGCCAGCAGCGTTCAAGGACAGGGAACACCCCTCCACTTT.

The chain is built from TRBV5-1 and TRBJ2-7, with TRBD2 matching over 8 bases. Per the germline V gene, CDR1 is SGHRS and CDR2 is YFSETQ. V lost 4 bases and J lost 7; bases outside the gene matches: 19. The CDR3 is made up of 17 amino acids. This chain's CDR3 is CASSPTLAGQSRGEQYF. The CDR3 DNA is TGCGCCAGCAGCCCGACCCTAGCGGGCCAGTCCCGGGGGGAGCAGTACTTC.

V and J are TRBV5-1 and TRBJ1-1; possible D gene TRBD1, 6 bases. Germline V lookup: CDR1 SGHRS, CDR2 YFSETQ. V gave up 4 bases and J gave up 1 base, with 11 bases separating them. This CDR3 spans 14 amino acids. CDR3 sequence: CASSPIRGNTEAFF. DNA for the CDR3: TGCGCCAGCAGCCCGATCAGGGGGAACACTGAAGCTTTCTTT.

The CDR3 protein is CSVGGMDRAGYGYTF. In nucleotides, the CDR3 is TGCAGCGTTGGGGGGATGGACAGGGCGGGATATGGCTACACCTTC. The chain carries TRBV29-1 and TRBJ1-2; 8 nucleotides agree with TRBD1. V trimming: 4 bases; J trimming: 5 bases; junction bases outside the gene matches: 12. The CDR3 length is 15 residues. CDR1 is SQVTM, CDR2 ANQGSEA, per germline.